What follows is one T cell receptor (beta chain) and its context. Deletions cut 7 bases from V and 4 bases from J, with 19 bases between. The CDR3 consists of 15 residues. Germline CDR1 and CDR2: MNHEY and SMNVEV (reference sequence). Under the authors' procedure: Amplification of reference gene primers provided the estimated nucleated cell counts. Generated by immunoSEQ multiplex PCR, the TCRdb table keeps only in-frame clones and is missing some. Clonal size and the V and J genes are those of that table, whereas D and trimming came from the DNA. Among about 160,000 clones listed, more than 80% were seen once. This specimen belongs to a study of blood T cell repertoires in COVID-19. In the study overall: COVID-19 samples from acute and convalescent phases originated in the United States, Italy and Spain. T cells, B-cell-depleted T cells, or PBMCs supplied cDNA or gDNA.

The chain is built from TRBV27 and TRBJ1-2; the D gene is possibly TRBD1 (5 bases). What was sequenced was peripheral blood. The source of this sequence is a man aged 70-80 years with acute or convalescent COVID-19. The CDR3: CASKSLGFGGYGYTF. In DNA, the CDR3 is TGTGCCAGCAAATCCTTGGGGTTCGGGGGCTATGGCTACACCTTC.